These T cell receptor beta chains were read from a single sample in a study of blood T cell repertoires in COVID-19. Here immunoSEQ multiplex PCR was the method, and the copy in TCRdb shows in-frame clones only, minus some. The table shows fewer than 600,000 clones, with 88% occurring only once. Sequenced: PBMCs or T cells enriched from blood (not recorded which). The receptors here all came from a woman aged 35 to 49 who had recovered from COVID-19. Both conserved end residues are part of each CDR3.

v_call cdr3_aa
TRBV10-3 CAIRGLADYNEQFF
TRBV2 CASGDLSRGYTF
TRBV5-6 CASSGEVGSEAFF
TRBV12-3/TRBV12-4 CAIRTGNSPLHF
TRBV6-2/TRBV6-3 CASSTTTGGYIQYF
TRBV7-2 CASSLGQLRDYGYTF
TRBV6-1 CASSEQTEAFF
TRBV15 CATSRPTSAADTQYF
TRBV5-1 CASSIQGSSGPNEQFF
TRBV6-1 CASSEAGSGMEAFF